This T cell receptor beta chain is from a study of blood T cell repertoires in COVID-19. Study details: From T cells, B-cell-depleted T cells, or PBMCs came the material, which was cDNA or gDNA.

Germline V gene sequence: CDR1 SQVTM, CDR2 ANQGSEA. This CDR3 has 12 residues. The germline V and J ends were trimmed by 7 bases and 0 bases, with 8 bases remaining between them. Original handling: Quantification of nucleated cells was approximated via reference gene primer amplification. The protocol was immunoSEQ multiplex PCR, while the TCRdb copy is restricted to in-frame clones and leaves out a portion. That table supplies the V and J calls and clone size; D and trimming were determined from the DNA. The sample records 120,000 to 150,000 clones, around 81% being singletons. This sequence originates from a woman in her fifties or sixties with acute or convalescent COVID-19. What was sequenced was peripheral blood. The chain has TRBV29-1 and TRBJ2-3, with D possibly being TRBD1 (5 bases). CDR3 sequence (DNA): TGCAGCGGGACACCCAGCACAGATACGCAGTATTTT. The encoded protein is CSGTPSTDTQYF.